Reported below is one T cell receptor beta chain. Other nucleotide sequences from this sample produce the same CDR3. The donors were all Caucasian adults (living in Nashville, Tennessee). Splitting of CD4+ cells produced CD45RA+ naive and CD45RA-negative memory subsets. The sample is drawn from a study of shared clonotypes between healthy human individuals. TCRdb's copy holds only in-frame clones and misses some; the assay was immunoSEQ multiplex PCR. The sample includes 2 million to 2.5 million clones, around 95% seen only once; the top ten take 0.1% to 0.15%. Trimming took off 2 bases at V and 2 bases at J, with 7 bases between the two ends. The CDR3 loop spans 13 amino acids. Per germline, CDR1 SGHRS and CDR2 YFSETQ.

The V gene is TRBV5-1, the J gene TRBJ1-1; D might be TRBD1 (5 bases). The sequence was collected from a man in his late teens or twenties in good health. The source material was naive CD4+ T cells sorted from blood. Subset meaning: CD45RA+ positively selected. CDR3 nucleotide sequence: TGCGCCAGCAGCTTAAGGGGAAACACTGAAGCTTTCTTT. It translates to CASSLRGNTEAFF. The whole variable domain, filled in from reference TRBV5-1 and TRBJ1-1, reads KAGVTQTPRYLIKTRGQQVTLSCSPISGHRSVSWYQQTPGQGLQFLFEYFSETQRNKGNFPGRFSGRQFSNSRSEMNVSTLELGDSALYLCASSLRGNTEAFFGQGTRLTVV.